A selection of T cell receptor beta chains follows, all from one sample in a study of blood T cell repertoires in COVID-19. Libraries were prepared by immunoSEQ multiplex PCR; TCRdb keeps only in-frame clonotypes and omits some of them. The sample comprises 150,000 or so clones, about 91% of which are singletons, and 1.6% rests with the top ten. Sequencing was done on a sample of peripheral blood. These receptors originate from a woman aged 45-65 years with acute or convalescent COVID-19. Each CDR3 is given without its conserved first and last residue. The order of the fields is V gene, J gene, CDR3 protein.

v_gene: TRBV10-3
j_gene: TRBJ2-5
CDR3aa: AISEAGQETQY

v_gene: TRBV7-2
j_gene: TRBJ2-3
CDR3aa: ASSSGLAGGLVDTQY

v_gene: TRBV25-1
j_gene: TRBJ1-6
CDR3aa: ASSKQGMQNSPLH

v_gene: TRBV24-1
j_gene: TRBJ2-3
CDR3aa: ATSDMGGQDTQY

v_gene: TRBV7-2
j_gene: TRBJ2-3
CDR3aa: ASSLDRGTSY

v_gene: TRBV29-1
j_gene: TRBJ2-3
CDR3aa: SVEAPPLADTQY

v_gene: TRBV19
j_gene: TRBJ2-1
CDR3aa: ASSITPTGNRF

v_gene: TRBV4-3
j_gene: TRBJ2-2
CDR3aa: ASSHGIAGANTGELF

v_gene: TRBV6-5
j_gene: TRBJ2-7
CDR3aa: ASSKSGGAYEQY

v_gene: TRBV30
j_gene: TRBJ2-5
CDR3aa: AWRGWSTAGGAGETQY

v_gene: TRBV3-1/TRBV3-2
j_gene: TRBJ1-5
CDR3aa: ASSQNPIAGNGNQPQH

v_gene: TRBV5-3
j_gene: TRBJ2-2
CDR3aa: ARSLGGKDTGELF

v_gene: TRBV9
j_gene: TRBJ1-1
CDR3aa: ASSVATGAEAF

v_gene: TRBV7-7
j_gene: TRBJ2-5
CDR3aa: ASSFGTGAETQY

v_gene: TRBV7-3
j_gene: TRBJ1-2
CDR3aa: ASSLGQGYGYT

v_gene: TRBV2
j_gene: TRBJ2-7
CDR3aa: ASSPQGADEQY

v_gene: TRBV12-5
j_gene: TRBJ2-2
CDR3aa: ASGRGTALTGELF

v_gene: TRBV5-1
j_gene: TRBJ2-7
CDR3aa: ASRKEQGAYEQY

v_gene: TRBV18
j_gene: TRBJ1-1
CDR3aa: ASSLTTLAANTEAF

v_gene: TRBV5-1
j_gene: TRBJ1-6
CDR3aa: ASSWITGADSPLH

v_gene: TRBV19
j_gene: TRBJ1-2
CDR3aa: ASISGTRVRRAGYT

v_gene: TRBV9
j_gene: TRBJ1-5
CDR3aa: ASSAGRGNQPQH

v_gene: TRBV3-1/TRBV3-2
j_gene: TRBJ1-4
CDR3aa: ASSFRGTFDEKLF

v_gene: TRBV6-5
j_gene: TRBJ2-7
CDR3aa: ASSYSGSSYEQY

v_gene: TRBV6-5
j_gene: TRBJ1-6
CDR3aa: ASRNRQLDNSPLH

v_gene: TRBV7-2
j_gene: TRBJ1-6
CDR3aa: ASSSKAGTGVGNSPLH

v_gene: TRBV3-1/TRBV3-2
j_gene: TRBJ1-1
CDR3aa: ASSLSQANTEAF

v_gene: TRBV27
j_gene: TRBJ1-5
CDR3aa: ASSWAVNQPQH

v_gene: TRBV4-2
j_gene: TRBJ1-2
CDR3aa: ASSDPGTGGLGYT

v_gene: TRBV4-1
j_gene: TRBJ1-4
CDR3aa: ASSGQVGNEKLF

v_gene: TRBV7-6
j_gene: TRBJ2-2
CDR3aa: ASSLGQGATGELF

v_gene: TRBV24-1
j_gene: TRBJ1-2
CDR3aa: ATSDLDRNYGYT

v_gene: TRBV24-1
j_gene: TRBJ2-7
CDR3aa: ATSDPARTGTYEQY

v_gene: TRBV3-1/TRBV3-2
j_gene: TRBJ2-1
CDR3aa: ASSPRHRPLEQF

v_gene: TRBV30
j_gene: TRBJ2-3
CDR3aa: AWGHTDTQY

v_gene: TRBV5-6
j_gene: TRBJ2-7
CDR3aa: ASSSYNEQY

v_gene: TRBV29-1
j_gene: TRBJ1-2
CDR3aa: SVVRGAGNYGYT

v_gene: TRBV7-8
j_gene: TRBJ1-2
CDR3aa: ASSLVLGQDYGYT

v_gene: TRBV7-3
j_gene: TRBJ2-3
CDR3aa: ASSPRLAGSTDTQY

v_gene: TRBV24-1
j_gene: TRBJ1-2
CDR3aa: ATSEAGGAGYT

v_gene: TRBV6-2/TRBV6-3
j_gene: TRBJ1-2
CDR3aa: ASSLVRKGQDYGYT

v_gene: TRBV6-2/TRBV6-3
j_gene: TRBJ1-2
CDR3aa: ASSYRVNYGYT

v_gene: TRBV18
j_gene: TRBJ2-2
CDR3aa: ASSSGQGASGELF

v_gene: TRBV5-6
j_gene: TRBJ2-1
CDR3aa: ASSLLASGSWFVGNEQF

v_gene: TRBV2
j_gene: TRBJ1-3
CDR3aa: ASIKEIQAGNTIY

v_gene: TRBV13
j_gene: TRBJ2-3
CDR3aa: ASSSQLSGGAADTDTQY

v_gene: TRBV3-1/TRBV3-2
j_gene: TRBJ2-4
CDR3aa: ASLTDRARKNIQY

v_gene: TRBV11-2
j_gene: TRBJ1-1
CDR3aa: ASSLKTEAF

v_gene: TRBV19
j_gene: TRBJ2-2
CDR3aa: ASSKHTGGKGTGELF

v_gene: TRBV11-2
j_gene: TRBJ1-3
CDR3aa: ASSLTGRGGNTIY

v_gene: TRBV4-2
j_gene: TRBJ2-2
CDR3aa: ASSQDRSGGGAGMGNTGELF

v_gene: TRBV6-5
j_gene: TRBJ2-7
CDR3aa: ASSYLGGEQY

v_gene: TRBV13
j_gene: TRBJ1-1
CDR3aa: ASSLGHKLNTEAF

v_gene: TRBV4-3
j_gene: TRBJ2-1
CDR3aa: ASSQSRGSSYNEQF

v_gene: TRBV6-6
j_gene: TRBJ1-1
CDR3aa: ASRLGQGGTEAF